This TCR beta chain was sequenced during a study of blood T cell repertoires in COVID-19. Germline V CDR1 and CDR2: SGDLS, YYNGEE. The CDR3 is made up of 15 amino acids. V was trimmed by 1 base and J by 1 base, leaving 10 bases between them. Ages ranged from roughly 18 to 100 years, with residence in about two dozen US areas. Assay: immunoSEQ multiplex PCR; the TCRdb copy retains only in-frame clones and omits some. There are roughly 200,000 clones in the sample; more than 80% occur only once, and about 6.3% lies in the top ten. The receptor's source is a man aged 35 to 55 who had recovered from COVID-19. The sample comprised PBMCs or T cells enriched from blood (not recorded which). The chain joins TRBV9 to TRBJ2-3; D might be TRBD2 (5 bases). The CDR3 region is CASSVNPGGTDTQYF. The CDR3 region has the DNA TGTGCCAGCAGCGTAAACCCCGGGGGCACAGATACGCAGTATTTT.